Following are 9 T cell receptor beta chains from one sample sequenced in a study of T cells expressing NK-cell markers. TCRdb re-called the 5' RACE reads, yielding one record per CDR3 amino acid sequence without DNA. The listing records some 110,000 distinct CDR3 sequences. Sequencing was carried out using blood T cells: a sorted CD56 or NKG2C T cell subset, CD4+ or CD8+ T cells, or bulk PBMC T cells (not recorded which). Receptor source: a woman between 18 and 69 years old in good health.

The chain has TRBV11-2 and TRBJ2-1; TCRdb's D gene call, TRBD2, goes unchecked for lack of DNA. The CDR3 totals 18 residues. The germline CDR1 and CDR2 sequences are SGHAT and FQNNGV. The CDR3 here is CASSPGLAGGPYRGEQFF.

This chain joins TRBV25-1 and TRBJ1-2; TCRdb proposes TRBD1, but this gene call is untestable without DNA. The length of the CDR3 is 14 residues. Per the germline V gene, CDR1 is MGHDK and CDR2 is SYGVNS. The CDR3 loop is CASSEVGTANGYTF.

This sequence joins TRBV7-9 and TRBJ1-4. This CDR3 is 15 amino acids long. Germline-derived CDR1 and CDR2 are SEHNR and FQNEAQ (reference sequence). This chain's CDR3 is CASSLVQPTNEKLFF.

CDR3 sequence reads: CASSLGLAGMNEQFF. The chain has TRBV5-5 and TRBJ2-1; there is no DNA to check the TCRdb D call of TRBD2. Germline loops: CDR1 SGHKS, CDR2 YYEKEE (reference sequence). The length of the CDR3 is 15 residues.

The chain combines TRBV5-4 with TRBJ1-2; TCRdb selects TRBD1, and the lack of DNA leaves this call unchecked. The CDR3 is 15 amino acids. Germline V CDR1 and CDR2: SGHNT, YYREEE (reference sequence). Here the CDR3 reads CASSFITGGADGYTF.

The CDR3 reads CGYRGGTDTQYF. The V call is TRBV30, the J call TRBJ2-3; the TCRdb call, TRBD1, lacks DNA for checking. This CDR3 has 12 residues. Germline V gene lookup returns CDR1 GTSNPN and CDR2 SVGIG (reference sequence).

The chain joins TRBV9 to TRBJ2-3; TCRdb lists TRBD1, though no DNA is available to test this call. Per the germline V gene, CDR1 is SGDLS and CDR2 is YYNGEE. This CDR3 is 16 amino acids long. The CDR3 loop reads CASSLPRDRGTDTQYF.

The CDR3: CASSYQGAGANVLTF. This chain joins TRBV6-2 or TRBV6-3 and TRBJ2-6; TCRdb indicates TRBD1, and absent DNA this call remains unverified. This CDR3 comprises 15 residues. Germline CDR1 is MNHEY and CDR2 is SVGEGT.

The gene calls are TRBV7-8 and TRBJ1-4; TCRdb proposes TRBD1, but this gene call is untestable without DNA. This CDR3 region has 13 residues. In germline, CDR1 is SGHVS, CDR2 FQNEAQ. The CDR3 reads CASRRDPNEKLFF.